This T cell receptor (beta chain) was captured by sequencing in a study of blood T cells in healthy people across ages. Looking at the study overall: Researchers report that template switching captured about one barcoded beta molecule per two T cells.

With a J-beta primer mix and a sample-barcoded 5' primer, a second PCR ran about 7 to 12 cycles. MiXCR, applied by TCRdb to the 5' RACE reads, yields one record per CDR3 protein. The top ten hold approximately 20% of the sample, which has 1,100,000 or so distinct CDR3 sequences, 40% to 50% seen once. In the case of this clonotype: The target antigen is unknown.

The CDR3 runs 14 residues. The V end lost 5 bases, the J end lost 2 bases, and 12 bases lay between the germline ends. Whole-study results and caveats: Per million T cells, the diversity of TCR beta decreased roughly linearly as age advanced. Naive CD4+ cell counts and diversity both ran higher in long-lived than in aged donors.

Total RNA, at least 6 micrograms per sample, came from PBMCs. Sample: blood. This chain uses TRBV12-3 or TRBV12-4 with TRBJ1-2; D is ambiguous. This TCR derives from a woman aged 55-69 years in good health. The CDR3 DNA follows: TGTGCCAGCAGTCCCGGACGGAAGAACTATGGCTACACCTTC. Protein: CASSPGRKNYGYTF.